The T cell receptor (beta chain) described here comes from a study of T cells in Graves' hyperthyroidism and ophthalmopathy. The investigators amplified TCR beta CDR3 regions from RNA transcripts. The HTBI primer set served for first-round RT-PCR of the TCR CDR3. TCRdb re-called the multiplex PCR reads through MiXCR, storing one row per CDR3 protein. The data contain approximately 400,000 distinct CDR3 sequences, approximately 15% of them seen just once; the ten biggest clones take up 11%. Broader study findings: Median prediction lead before ophthalmopathy onset was 5 to 7.5 months with the model. Also found in blood were most expanded thyroid clonotypes above 0.001.

The germline CDR1 and CDR2 sequences are DFQATT and SNEGSKA (reference sequence). Losses at the gene ends were 0 bases for V and 6 bases for J; bases not matched to a gene: 18. The CDR3 totals 18 residues. For Graves' hyperthyroidism to be stable, ophthalmopathy could not progress within 18 months. Lactation, pregnancy, other autoimmune disease or uncontrolled infection led to exclusion of patients. This clonotype was picked up many times. Its antigen is not identified. Material: blood. The J gene is TRBJ2-3, the V gene TRBV20-1; 7 bases line up with TRBD2. This clonotype originated in a woman aged 60-70 years with Graves' hyperthyroidism. CDR3 residues: CSARDTPRASGRGDTQYF. The CDR3 nucleotides read TGCAGTGCTAGAGATACCCCCCGGGCTAGCGGTAGAGGGGATACGCAGTATTTT.